One sample yielded the 12 T cell receptor beta chains listed below, sequenced in a study of blood T cell repertoires in COVID-19. The assay was immunoSEQ multiplex PCR, and TCRdb's table has in-frame clones only and misses some. The sample lists fewer than 250,000 clones, around 91% occurring once. The specimen sequenced was peripheral blood. The source of these receptors is a woman aged 40 to 49 with acute or convalescent COVID-19.

This chain joins TRBV28 and TRBJ1-1, with 9 bases identical to TRBD1. With 4 bases clipped from V and 8 bases from J, the junction kept 11 bases outside the gene matches. This CDR3 is built from 15 residues. The germline V gene encodes CDR1 MDHEN and CDR2 SYDVKM. The CDR3 spells CASSYPRTGVEEAFF. CDR3 coding DNA: TGTGCCAGCAGTTACCCCCGGACAGGGGTCGAAGAAGCTTTCTTT.

The genes are TRBV5-1 and TRBJ1-4; D not certain. Trimming shortened V by 0 bases and J by 0 bases, and 6 bases separated the two germline ends. This CDR3 is built from 15 residues. The germline V gene has CDR1 SGHRS and CDR2 YFSETQ. The CDR3 bases are TGCGCCAGCAGCTTGGTTCCGTCAACTAATGAAAAACTGTTTTTT. The encoded protein is CASSLVPSTNEKLFF. The variable domain in full, completed from reference TRBV5-1 and TRBJ1-4, reads KAGVTQTPRYLIKTRGQQVTLSCSPISGHRSVSWYQQTPGQGLQFLFEYFSETQRNKGNFPGRFSGRQFSNSRSEMNVSTLELGDSALYLCASSLVPSTNEKLFFGSGTQLSVL.

This chain uses TRBV3-1 (or the pseudogene TRBV3-2) with TRBJ1-1, with 7 bases identical to TRBD1. Trimming cost V 5 bases and J 2 bases; bases outside gene matches: 2. Germline CDR1 reads LGHDT; CDR2 reads YNNKEL (reference sequence). This CDR3 spans 13 amino acids. CDR3 sequence: CASSYRGNTEAFF. CDR3 nucleotide sequence: TGTGCCAGCAGCTACAGGGGAAACACTGAAGCTTTCTTT.

The chain couples TRBV19 to TRBJ1-2; tentative D call: TRBD1 (6 bases). V was cut by 5 bases and J by 2 bases, with 12 bases left in between. Germline-derived CDR1 and CDR2 are LNHDA and SQIVND (reference sequence). The CDR3 totals 14 residues. In DNA, the CDR3 is TGTGCCAGTAGTGCCCCGACAGGAAACTATGGCTACACCTTC. Amino acids: CASSAPTGNYGYTF.

V is TRBV9 and J is TRBJ1-1; 10 bases map to TRBD1. This CDR3 has 17 amino acids. V shed 0 bases and J 4 bases; nucleotides not matched to a gene: 9. Germline lookup yields CDR1 SGDLS and CDR2 YYNGEE. CDR3 residues: CASSVGGTGAFGTEAFF. In DNA, the CDR3 is TGTGCCAGCAGCGTAGGTGGGACAGGGGCCTTCGGCACTGAAGCTTTCTTT.

CDR3 protein: CASSPPGGETQYF. Written as DNA, the CDR3 is TGTGCCAGTAGTCCGCCGGGGGGGGAGACCCAGTACTTC. The chain is built from TRBV19 and TRBJ2-5; 8 nucleotides align to TRBD2. CDR1 LNHDA and CDR2 SQIVND come from the germline V gene (reference sequence). The length of the CDR3 is 13 residues. J gave up 5 bases and V 5 bases, and 4 bases lay outside the gene matches.

This chain connects TRBV24-1 to TRBJ2-1; D possibly corresponds to TRBD1 (6 bases). Between the trimmed V and J ends, which lost 4 bases and 5 bases, there was a span of 14 bases. There are 15 residues in the CDR3. The germline CDR1 and CDR2 sequences are KGHDR and SFDVKD. This chain's CDR3 is CATSDYGTIHNEQFF. The CDR3 DNA reads TGTGCCACCAGTGACTACGGGACAATCCACAATGAGCAGTTCTTC.

This clone was seen a few times. The chain uses TRBV5-1 and TRBJ1-1, with 9 positions matching TRBD1. The V and J ends lost 0 bases and 8 bases, in that order; junction bases with no gene match: 8. The CDR3 covers 15 residues. Germline V gene sequence: CDR1 SGHRS, CDR2 YFSETQ. Written as DNA, the CDR3 is TGCGCCAGCAGCTTGGCCTTCCGACAGGGGGGGGAAGCTTTCTTT. Its protein is CASSLAFRQGGEAFF.

The CDR3 spells CASSLGYGSYEQYV. CDR3 coding DNA: TGTGCCAGCAGCTTAGGCTATGGTAGTTACGAGCAGTACGTC. V usage is TRBV11-2 and J usage is TRBJ2-7; unclear D gene. The CDR3 covers 14 residues. V was cut by 1 base and J by 4 bases, with 11 bases left in between. Germline loops: CDR1 SGHAT, CDR2 FQNNGV.

The V and J genes are TRBV13 and TRBJ1-5; D may be TRBD1 (5 bases). This CDR3 is 14 amino acids long. The V end lost 1 base, the J end lost 4 bases, and 8 bases lay between the germline ends. The germline gives CDR1 PRHDT, CDR2 FYEKMQ (reference sequence). CDR3 region: CASSLAGRNQPQHF. The CDR3 bases are TGTGCCAGCAGCTTAGCAGGGCGTAATCAGCCCCAGCATTTT.

The chain has TRBV29-1 and TRBJ1-3; the match to TRBD1 covers 8 bases. In germline, CDR1 is SQVTM, CDR2 ANQGSEA. V gave up 3 bases and J gave up 3 bases; unmatched junction bases: 10. The CDR3 is 16 amino acids. The CDR3 sequence: CSVELAGGHGGNTIYF. CDR3 nucleotides: TGCAGCGTTGAGTTGGCAGGGGGCCACGGTGGAAACACCATATATTTT.

This chain joins TRBV28 and TRBJ1-2; 7 bases fit TRBD1. The germline gives CDR1 MDHEN, CDR2 SYDVKM. The junction had 7 bases not matched to a gene; V was cut back by 2 bases and J by 4 bases. The CDR3 is 15 residues long. As DNA, the CDR3 is TGTGCCAGCAGTTTAGGAGGGGGCGGGATCTATGGCTACACCTTC. Amino acid sequence: CASSLGGGGIYGYTF.